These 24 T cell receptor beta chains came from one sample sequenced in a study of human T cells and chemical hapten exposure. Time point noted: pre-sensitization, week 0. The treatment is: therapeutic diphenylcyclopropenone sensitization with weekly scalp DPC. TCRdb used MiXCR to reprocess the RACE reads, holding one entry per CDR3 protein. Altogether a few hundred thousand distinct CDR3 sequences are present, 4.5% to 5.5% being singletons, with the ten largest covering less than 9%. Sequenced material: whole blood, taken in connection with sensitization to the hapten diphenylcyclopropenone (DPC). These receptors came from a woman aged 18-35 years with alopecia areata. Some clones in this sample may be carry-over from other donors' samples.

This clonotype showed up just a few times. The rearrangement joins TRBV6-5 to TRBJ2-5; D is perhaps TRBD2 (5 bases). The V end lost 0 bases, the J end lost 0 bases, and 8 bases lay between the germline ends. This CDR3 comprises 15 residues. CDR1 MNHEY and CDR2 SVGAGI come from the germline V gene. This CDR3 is CASSYSPGNQETQYF. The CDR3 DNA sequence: TGTGCCAGCAGTTACTCGCCGGGGAACCAAGAGACCCAGTACTTC.

CDR3 region: CASSLTWRVWTEAFF. The DNA of the CDR3 is TGTGCCAGCAGCCTGACCTGGAGGGTATGGACTGAAGCTTTCTTT. This chain links TRBV7-2 with TRBJ1-1; unclear D gene. Trimming cost V 5 bases and J 5 bases, with 18 bases left between them. Germline CDR1 and CDR2: SGHTA and FQGNSA. The CDR3 is made up of 15 amino acids.

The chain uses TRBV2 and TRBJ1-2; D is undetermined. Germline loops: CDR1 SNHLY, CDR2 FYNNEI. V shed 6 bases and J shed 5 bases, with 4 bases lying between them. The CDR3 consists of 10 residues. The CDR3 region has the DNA TGTGCCAGCAGGGAATATGGCTACACCTTC. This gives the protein CASREYGYTF.

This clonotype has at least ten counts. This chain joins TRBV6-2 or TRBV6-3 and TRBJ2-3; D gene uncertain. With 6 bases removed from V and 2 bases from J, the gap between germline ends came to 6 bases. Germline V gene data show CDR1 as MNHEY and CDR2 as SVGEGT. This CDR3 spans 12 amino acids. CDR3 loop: CASSPTTDTQYF. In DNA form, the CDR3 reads TGTGCCAGCAGCCCTACCACAGATACGCAGTATTTT.

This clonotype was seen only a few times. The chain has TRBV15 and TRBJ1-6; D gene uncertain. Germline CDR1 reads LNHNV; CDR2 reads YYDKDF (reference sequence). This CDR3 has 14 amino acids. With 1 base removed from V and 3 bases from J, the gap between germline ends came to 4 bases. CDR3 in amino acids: CATSRGSYNSPLHF. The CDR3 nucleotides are TGTGCCACCAGCAGAGGCAGCTATAATTCACCCCTCCACTTT.

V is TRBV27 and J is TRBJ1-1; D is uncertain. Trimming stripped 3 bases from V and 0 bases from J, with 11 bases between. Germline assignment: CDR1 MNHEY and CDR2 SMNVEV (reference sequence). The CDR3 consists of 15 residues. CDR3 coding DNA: TGTGCCAGCAGTTTCAGGCCACCCCTGAACACTGAAGCTTTCTTT. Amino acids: CASSFRPPLNTEAFF.

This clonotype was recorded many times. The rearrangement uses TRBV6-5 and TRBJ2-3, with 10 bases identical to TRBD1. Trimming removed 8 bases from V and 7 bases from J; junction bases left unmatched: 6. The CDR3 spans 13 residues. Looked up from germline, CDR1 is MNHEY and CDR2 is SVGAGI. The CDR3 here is CASRTGGDYTQYF. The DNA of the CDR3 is TGTGCCAGCCGGACAGGGGGTGATTATACGCAGTATTTT.

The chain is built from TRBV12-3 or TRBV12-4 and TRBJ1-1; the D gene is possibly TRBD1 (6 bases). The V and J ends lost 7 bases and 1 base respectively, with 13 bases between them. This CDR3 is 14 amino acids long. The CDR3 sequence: CASKNGQRNTEAFF. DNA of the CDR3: TGTGCCAGCAAGAACGGACAGCGGAACACTGAAGCTTTCTTT.

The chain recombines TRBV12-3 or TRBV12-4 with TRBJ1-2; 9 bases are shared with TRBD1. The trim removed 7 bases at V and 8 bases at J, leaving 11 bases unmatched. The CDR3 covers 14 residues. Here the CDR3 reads CASTLGQGRFGYTF. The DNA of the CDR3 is TGTGCCAGCACCCTGGGACAGGGAAGATTCGGCTACACCTTC.

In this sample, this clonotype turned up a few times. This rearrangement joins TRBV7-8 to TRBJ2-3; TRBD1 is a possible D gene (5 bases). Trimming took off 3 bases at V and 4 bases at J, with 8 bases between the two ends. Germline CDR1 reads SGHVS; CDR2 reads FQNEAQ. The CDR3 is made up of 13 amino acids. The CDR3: CASSFKGADTQYF. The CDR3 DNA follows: TGTGCCAGCAGCTTCAAAGGGGCAGATACGCAGTATTTT. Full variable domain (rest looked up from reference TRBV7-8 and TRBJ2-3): GAGVSQSPRYKVAKRGQDVALRCDPISGHVSLFWYQQALGQGPEFLTYFQNEAQLDKSGLPSDRFFAERPEGSVSTLKIQRTQQEDSAVYLCASSFKGADTQYFGPGTRLTVL.

The CDR3 DNA reads as TGCAGTGCTAGAGATCTTACCGGGGAGCCCCAAGTTCAGCCCCAGCATTTT. Translated: CSARDLTGEPQVQPQHF. The rearrangement links TRBV20-1 to TRBJ1-5; D is ambiguous. Germline CDR1 reads DFQATT; CDR2 reads SNEGSKA (reference sequence). This CDR3 has 17 amino acids. V lost 0 bases and J 6 bases, leaving 21 bases between the germline ends.

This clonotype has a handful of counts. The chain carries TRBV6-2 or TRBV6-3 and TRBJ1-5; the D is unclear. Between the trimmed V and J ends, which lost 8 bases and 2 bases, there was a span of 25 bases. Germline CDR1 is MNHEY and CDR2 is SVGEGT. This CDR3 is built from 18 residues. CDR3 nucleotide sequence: TGTGCCAGCCGCCACTTAGGCATCCTCTCCGGTCGCAATCAGCCCCAGCATTTT. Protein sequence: CASRHLGILSGRNQPQHF.

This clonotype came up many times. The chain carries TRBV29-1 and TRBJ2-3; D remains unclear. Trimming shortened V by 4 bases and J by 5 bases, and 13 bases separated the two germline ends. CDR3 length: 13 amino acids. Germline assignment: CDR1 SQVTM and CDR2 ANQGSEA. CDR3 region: CSVAVSVRDTQYF. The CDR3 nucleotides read TGCAGCGTTGCGGTGAGCGTTCGAGATACGCAGTATTTT.

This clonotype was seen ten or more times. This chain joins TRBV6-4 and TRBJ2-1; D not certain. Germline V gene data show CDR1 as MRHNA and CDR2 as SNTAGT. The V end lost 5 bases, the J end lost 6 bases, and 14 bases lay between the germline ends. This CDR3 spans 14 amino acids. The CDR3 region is CASSRRGFGNEQFF. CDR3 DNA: TGTGCCAGCAGTAGGCGCGGATTCGGCAATGAGCAGTTCTTC.

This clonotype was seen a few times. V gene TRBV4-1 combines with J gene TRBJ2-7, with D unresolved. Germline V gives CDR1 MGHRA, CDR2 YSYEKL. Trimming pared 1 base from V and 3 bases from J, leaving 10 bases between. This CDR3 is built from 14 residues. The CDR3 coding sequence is TGCGCCAGCAGCCAAGGTCTGAGGAACTACGAGCAGTACTTC. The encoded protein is CASSQGLRNYEQYF.

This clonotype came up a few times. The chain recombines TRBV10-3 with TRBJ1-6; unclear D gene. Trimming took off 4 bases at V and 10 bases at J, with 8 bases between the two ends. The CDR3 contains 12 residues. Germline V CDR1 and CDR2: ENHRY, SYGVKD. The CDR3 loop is CAISANGSPLHF. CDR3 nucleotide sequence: TGTGCCATCAGTGCTAATGGGTCACCCCTCCACTTT.

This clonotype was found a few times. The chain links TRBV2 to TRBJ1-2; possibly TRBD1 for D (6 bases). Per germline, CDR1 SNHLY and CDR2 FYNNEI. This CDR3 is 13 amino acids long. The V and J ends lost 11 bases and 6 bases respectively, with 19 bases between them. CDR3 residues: CAPNPRPGDGYTF. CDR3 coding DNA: TGTGCCCCGAATCCCCGGCCAGGGGATGGCTACACCTTC.

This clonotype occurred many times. The CDR3 protein is CASSSEGQPQHF. CDR3 sequence (DNA): TGTGCCAGCAGCTCGGAAGGGCAGCCCCAGCATTTT. The chain recombines TRBV7-6 with TRBJ1-5; D unresolved. Trimming took off 4 bases at V and 7 bases at J, with 8 bases between the two ends. This CDR3 has 12 residues. Germline lookup yields CDR1 SGHVS and CDR2 FNYEAQ.

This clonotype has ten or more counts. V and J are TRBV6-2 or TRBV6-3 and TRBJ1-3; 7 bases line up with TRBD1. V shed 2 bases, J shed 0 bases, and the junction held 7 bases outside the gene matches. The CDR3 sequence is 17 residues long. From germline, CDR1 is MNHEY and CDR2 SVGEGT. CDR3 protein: CASSYASTGISGNTIYF. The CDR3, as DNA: TGTGCCAGCAGTTACGCTTCGACAGGGATCTCTGGAAACACCATATATTTT.

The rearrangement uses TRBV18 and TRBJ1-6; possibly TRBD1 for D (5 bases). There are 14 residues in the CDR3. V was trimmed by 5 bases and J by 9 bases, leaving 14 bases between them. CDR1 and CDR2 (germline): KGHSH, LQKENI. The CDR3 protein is CASSSGIPLSPLHF. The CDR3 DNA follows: TGTGCCAGCTCATCAGGGATTCCCCTTTCACCCCTCCACTTT.

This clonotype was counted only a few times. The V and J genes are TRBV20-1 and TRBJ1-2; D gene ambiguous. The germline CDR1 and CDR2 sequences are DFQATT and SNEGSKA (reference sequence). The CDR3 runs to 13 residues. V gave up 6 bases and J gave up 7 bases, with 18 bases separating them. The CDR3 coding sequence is TGCAGTGCCCCAGCAATCGGTTTTGGTGGCTACACCTTC. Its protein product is CSAPAIGFGGYTF.

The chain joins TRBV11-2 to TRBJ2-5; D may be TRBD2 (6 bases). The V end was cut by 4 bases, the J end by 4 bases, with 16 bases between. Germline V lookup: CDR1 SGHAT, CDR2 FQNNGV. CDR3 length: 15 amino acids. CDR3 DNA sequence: TGTGCCAGCAGCTCCGAAGGGACTGCTAGAGAGACCCAGTACTTC. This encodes CASSSEGTARETQYF. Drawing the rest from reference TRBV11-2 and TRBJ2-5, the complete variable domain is EAGVAQSPRYKIIEKRQSVAFWCNPISGHATLYWYQQILGQGPKLLIQFQNNGVVDDSQLPKDRFSAERLKGVDSTLKIQPAKLEDSAVYLCASSSEGTARETQYFGPGTRLLVL.

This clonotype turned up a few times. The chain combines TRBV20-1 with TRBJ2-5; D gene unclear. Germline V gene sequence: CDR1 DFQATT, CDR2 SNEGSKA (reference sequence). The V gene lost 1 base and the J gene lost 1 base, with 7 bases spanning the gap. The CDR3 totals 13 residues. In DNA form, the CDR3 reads TGCAGTGCTAGAGGCCCGAGCCAAGAGACCCAGTACTTC. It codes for CSARGPSQETQYF.

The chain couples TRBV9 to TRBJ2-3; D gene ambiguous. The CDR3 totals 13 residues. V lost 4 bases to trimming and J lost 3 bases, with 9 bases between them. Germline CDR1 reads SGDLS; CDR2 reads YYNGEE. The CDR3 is CASSTSRTDTQYF. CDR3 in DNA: TGTGCCAGCAGCACCTCCCGGACAGATACGCAGTATTTT.